A selection of T cell receptor beta chains follows, all from one sample in a study of control samples from healthy donors and cancer patients. Sequencing used immunoSEQ multiplex PCR; TCRdb keeps in-frame clones, though not all of them. The sample lists 75,000 to 95,000 clones; roughly 91% were seen once. The source material was PBMCs. The receptors were sampled from a woman aged 45-65 years with colorectal cancer. Both conserved end residues are part of each CDR3. The order of the fields is V gene, D gene, clone size, J gene, CDR3 protein, CDR3 DNA. The D gene is left open where the match is weak. Not every row has a clone size; where given, it reads once, few, many or a size class.

>TRBV9|.|.|TRBJ2-2
CASSVRRANTGELFF
TGTGCCAGCAGCGTCCGAAGGGCGAACACCGGGGAGCTGTTTTTT
>TRBV6-1|.|once|TRBJ1-5
CASSEGGGRQPQHF
TGTGCCAGCAGTGAAGGGGGGGGCCGCCAGCCCCAGCATTTT
>TRBV6-6|TRBD1|.|TRBJ1-2
CASSYQGQGVGYTF
TGTGCCAGCAGTTATCAAGGACAGGGGGTAGGCTACACCTTC
>TRBV3-1/TRBV3-2|.|.|TRBJ1-2
CASSQGTDYGYTF
TGTGCCAGCAGCCAAGGGACTGATTATGGCTACACCTTC
>TRBV5-4|TRBD1|.|TRBJ2-1
CASSSPGTASSEQFF
TGTGCCAGCAGCTCCCCCGGGACAGCCTCAAGCGAGCAGTTCTTC
>TRBV7-2|.|.|TRBJ2-5
CASSLGQGETQYF
TGTGCCAGCAGCTTAGGGCAGGGGGAGACCCAGTACTTC
>TRBV30|TRBD1|.|TRBJ1-2
CAWSVKQGTPGDYGYTF
TGTGCCTGGAGTGTTAAACAGGGGACGCCAGGGGACTATGGCTACACCTTC
>TRBV6-1|TRBD1|few|TRBJ2-4
CASSEDGTGAASAKNIQYF
TGTGCCAGCAGTGAAGATGGGACAGGGGCCGCCTCGGCCAAAAACATTCAGTACTTC
>TRBV7-9|.|.|TRBJ1-1
CASGPPGTEAFF
TGTGCCAGCGGACCCCCGGGCACTGAAGCTTTCTTT
>TRBV5-1|.|.|TRBJ2-3
CASSTGTSTDTQYF
TGCGCCAGCAGCACGGGGACCAGCACAGATACGCAGTATTTT
>TRBV28|.|.|TRBJ1-2
CASSAGGDNSLYGYTF
TGTGCCAGCAGTGCGGGGGGGGACAACAGTCTCTATGGCTACACCTTC
>TRBV6-5|TRBD1|few|TRBJ1-1
CASSYDRTGGLTEAFF
TGTGCCAGCAGTTACGATAGGACAGGGGGCTTAACTGAAGCTTTCTTT
>TRBV15|.|.|TRBJ1-1
CATSRDGRNTEAFF
TGTGCCACCAGCAGAGATGGGAGGAACACTGAAGCTTTCTTT
>TRBV6-6|.|.|TRBJ2-5
CASSYGGVQETQYF
TGTGCCAGCAGTTACGGCGGGGTGCAAGAGACCCAGTACTTC
>TRBV4-3|TRBD2|.|TRBJ2-1
CASSLGLAGGYNEQFF
TGCGCCAGCAGCCTAGGGCTAGCGGGGGGATACAATGAGCAGTTCTTC
>TRBV6-5|.|.|TRBJ1-2
CASRSVGALYGYTF
TGTGCCAGCAGATCAGTGGGAGCACTTTATGGCTACACCTTC
>TRBV6-6|.|few|TRBJ1-5
CASSRAGSGTGNNQPQHF
TGTGCCAGCAGTCGGGCCGGGTCCGGGACGGGGAACAATCAGCCCCAGCATTTT
>TRBV18|.|.|TRBJ1-1
CASSSTGASTEAFF
TGTGCCAGCTCATCAACCGGGGCTAGCACTGAAGCTTTCTTT
>TRBV12-5|.|.|TRBJ1-1
CASGSRDAKVPEAFF
TGTGCTAGTGGTTCACGGGACGCCAAGGTCCCTGAAGCTTTCTTT
>TRBV10-2|.|.|TRBJ1-1
CASSENRVVPEAFF
TGCGCCAGCAGTGAAAACAGGGTGGTCCCTGAAGCTTTCTTT
>TRBV7-9|.|.|TRBJ1-2
CASSPRSGGNYGYTF
TGTGCCAGCAGCCCCCGGTCGGGGGGAAACTATGGCTACACCTTC
>TRBV5-1|.|.|TRBJ2-3
CASRLGTDTQYF
TGCGCCAGCAGGCTAGGTACAGATACGCAGTATTTT
>TRBV19|.|.|TRBJ1-4
CASSPGLLEKLFF
TGTGCCAGTAGTCCGGGACTCCTCGAAAAACTGTTTTTT
>TRBV2|TRBD1|.|TRBJ1-2
CASKDRANYGYTF
TGTGCCAGCAAGGACAGGGCCAACTATGGCTACACCTTC
>TRBV5-6|.|.|TRBJ2-5
CASSLARRGTQYF
TGTGCCAGCAGCTTGGCCAGACGGGGGACCCAGTACTTC
>TRBV4-3|.|few|TRBJ1-2
CASSQAMGPGYGYTF
TGCGCCAGCAGCCAAGCGATGGGGCCTGGCTATGGCTACACCTTC
>TRBV5-4|TRBD1|few|TRBJ1-2
CASSPGQGYGYTF
TGTGCCAGCAGCCCGGGACAGGGCTATGGCTACACCTTC
>TRBV7-3|.|once|TRBJ1-2
CASSLDLAGYGYTF
TGTGCCAGCAGCTTAGATCTGGCCGGGTATGGCTACACCTTC
>TRBV27|.|.|TRBJ2-1
CASSLLTGEQFF
TGTGCCAGCAGTTTATTGACGGGGGAGCAGTTCTTC
>TRBV7-6|TRBD1|.|TRBJ2-2
CASSLTGGNTGELFF
TGTGCCAGCAGCCTGACAGGGGGGAACACCGGGGAGCTGTTTTTT
>TRBV5-5|TRBD2|.|TRBJ2-6
CASSLGLAAGANVLTF
TGTGCCAGCAGCCTGGGACTAGCGGCTGGGGCCAACGTCCTGACTTTC
>TRBV7-2|.|.|TRBJ1-5
CASSLQGGQPQHF
TGTGCCAGCAGCTTACAGGGCGGGCAGCCCCAGCATTTT
>TRBV9|.|few|TRBJ1-4
CASSARDNPNEKLFF
TGTGCCAGCAGCGCCCGGGACAACCCTAATGAAAAACTGTTTTTT
>TRBV6-5|TRBD2|.|TRBJ2-4
CASHSGGVAKNIQYF
TGTGCCAGCCATAGCGGGGGGGTAGCCAAAAACATTCAGTACTTC
>TRBV4-2|TRBD2|.|TRBJ2-2
CASSQEPGGINTGELFF
TGTGCCAGCAGCCAAGAACCCGGGGGGATAAACACCGGGGAGCTGTTTTTT
>TRBV5-6|.|many|TRBJ1-1
CASSAQDSEAFF
TGTGCCAGCAGCGCACAGGACAGTGAAGCTTTCTTT
>TRBV18|.|.|TRBJ2-1
CASSLQVREQFF
TGTGCCAGCTCATTACAGGTACGGGAGCAGTTCTTC
>TRBV5-1|.|.|TRBJ2-3
CASSLAGVSTDTQYF
TGCGCCAGCAGCTTGGCCGGGGTCTCCACAGATACGCAGTATTTT
>TRBV19|.|.|TRBJ1-1
CASSIRLNTEAFF
TGTGCCAGTAGTATCCGACTGAACACTGAAGCTTTCTTT
>TRBV19|.|.|TRBJ1-2
CASSTTVVSNYGYTF
TGTGCCAGTAGTACGACGGTAGTCTCTAACTATGGCTACACCTTC
>TRBV3-1/TRBV3-2|.|.|TRBJ1-2
CASSQDRGQGGGGYTF
TGTGCCAGCAGCCAAGATCGGGGGCAGGGAGGCGGTGGCTACACCTTC
>TRBV10-3|.|.|TRBJ2-2
CAISERPPNTGELFF
TGTGCCATCAGTGAGAGGCCCCCGAACACCGGGGAGCTGTTTTTT
>TRBV3-1/TRBV3-2|.|.|TRBJ2-2
CASSHLRGVTGELFF
TGTGCCAGCAGCCACCTCCGAGGGGTAACCGGGGAGCTGTTTTTT
>TRBV6-5|.|.|TRBJ1-2
CASSSLTDGYTF
TGTGCCAGCAGTTCCCTGACAGATGGCTACACCTTC
>TRBV6-5|TRBD1|.|TRBJ1-5
CATTTGGNQPQHF
TGTGCCACGACGACAGGGGGCAATCAGCCCCAGCATTTT
>TRBV6-2/TRBV6-3|TRBD1|.|TRBJ1-4
CASSLGTENEKLFF
TGTGCCAGCAGTCTTGGGACAGAAAATGAAAAACTGTTTTTT
>TRBV29-1|.|.|TRBJ1-5
CSVAQANQPQHF
TGCAGCGTTGCACAGGCCAATCAGCCCCAGCATTTT